This T cell receptor beta chain comes out of a study of T cells in Graves' hyperthyroidism and ophthalmopathy. Graves' hyperthyroidism showing no ophthalmopathy progression within 18 months was considered stable. Participants, patients aged 18 to 65, had newly diagnosed hyperthyroidism with a duration under 2 months. This clonotype was found a few times. Researchers took RNA transcripts and amplified the TCR beta CDR3 regions from them. HTBI primers drove first-round RT-PCR of the TCR CDR3. TCRdb processed the multiplex PCR reads anew with MiXCR; each CDR3 protein has one entry. The profile covers a few hundred thousand distinct CDR3 sequences, with less than 20% appearing a single time and less than 9.5% taken by the ten largest. The material sequenced was blood. The receptor was isolated from a woman between 25 and 40 years old with Graves' hyperthyroidism.

CDR3 bases: TGTGCCAGCAGCTCTCGACAGGGGGATGACTATGGCTACACCTTC. Translating gives CASSSRQGDDYGYTF. The rearrangement uses TRBV9 and TRBJ1-2, with TRBD1 matching 9 bases. Germline V lookup: CDR1 SGDLS, CDR2 YYNGEE. This CDR3 contains 15 residues. V shed 4 bases and J 3 bases; nucleotides not matched to a gene: 7.